The next 22 T cell receptor beta chains were all read from a single sample in a study of blood T cell repertoires in COVID-19. The assay was immunoSEQ multiplex PCR, and TCRdb's table has in-frame clones only and misses some. The table lists fewer than 200,000 clones, around 78% of them singletons, with 4.4% in the top ten. Sequencing was carried out using PBMCs or T cells enriched from blood (not recorded which). These receptors came from a woman aged 50 to 65 who had recovered from COVID-19.

The chain has TRBV30 and TRBJ1-4, with D possibly being TRBD1 (5 bases). The CDR3 covers 13 residues. The V end lost 3 bases, the J end lost 4 bases, and 9 bases lay between the germline ends. Germline lookup yields CDR1 GTSNPN and CDR2 SVGIG (reference sequence). The CDR3 DNA is TGTGCCTGGAGCGCCGGGGGTAATGAAAAACTGTTTTTT. Protein product: CAWSAGGNEKLFF.

The V call is TRBV6-2 or TRBV6-3, the J call TRBJ1-5; D uncertain. V shed 0 bases and J shed 1 base, with 13 bases lying between them. Per germline, CDR1 MNHEY and CDR2 SVGEGT. CDR3 length equals 17 residues. For the CDR3, the DNA is TGTGCCAGCAGTTACTCCCGTACTCAGAGGAGCAATCAGCCCCAGCATTTT. It yields the protein CASSYSRTQRSNQPQHF.

V is TRBV28 and J is TRBJ1-1; D ambiguous. Germline V lookup: CDR1 MDHEN, CDR2 SYDVKM. Trimming cost V 2 bases and J 4 bases, with 14 bases left between them. This CDR3 comprises 15 residues. CDR3 coding DNA: TGTGCCAGCAGTTTAGTGCGCTCACGGGGCACTGAAGCTTTCTTT. This sequence encodes CASSLVRSRGTEAFF.

The CDR3 is CASSGSTGAGNTEAFF. The CDR3 nucleotides read TGTGCCAGCAGCGGATCGACAGGGGCTGGGAACACTGAAGCTTTCTTT. This chain joins TRBV9 and TRBJ1-1; 8 nucleotides agree with TRBD1. Germline V gene data show CDR1 as SGDLS and CDR2 as YYNGEE. The CDR3 is 16 residues long. Trimming took 3 bases from V and 1 from J; bases not matched to a gene: 8.

This rearrangement joins TRBV7-9 to TRBJ2-5; D possibly corresponds to TRBD2 (5 bases). The CDR3 runs 13 residues. CDR1 and CDR2 (germline): SEHNR, FQNEAQ (reference sequence). The V and J ends lost 2 bases and 4 bases respectively, with 8 bases between them. The CDR3 loop reads CASSLREGETQYF. CDR3 coding DNA: TGTGCCAGCAGCTTACGGGAAGGAGAGACCCAGTACTTC.

The chain employs TRBV5-4 and TRBJ1-1, with 10 nucleotides matching TRBD1. The CDR3 is 15 amino acids. Per the germline V gene, CDR1 is SGHNT and CDR2 is YYREEE (reference sequence). Losses at the gene ends were 3 bases for V and 1 base for J; bases not matched to a gene: 3. The CDR3 loop is CASSWGDRGNTEAFF. The CDR3 bases are TGTGCCAGCAGCTGGGGGGACAGGGGGAACACTGAAGCTTTCTTT.

For this clone: Other DNA sequences of this sample code for an identical CDR3. V gene TRBV6-5 combines with J gene TRBJ1-2; 7 bases are shared with TRBD1. V was pared by 6 bases and J by 3 bases, with 4 bases of the junction left unmatched. Germline values: CDR1 MNHEY, CDR2 SVGAGI. The CDR3 is 13 amino acids. The DNA of the CDR3 is TGTGCCAGCAGCCCCACAGGGGACTATGGCTACACCTTC. The encoded protein is CASSPTGDYGYTF.

This clone was seen only a few times. The gene calls are TRBV11-2 and TRBJ1-6; no firm D call. CDR1 is SGHAT, CDR2 FQNNGV, per germline. The CDR3 sequence is 16 residues long. With 3 bases removed from V and 5 bases from J, the gap between germline ends came to 14 bases. The chain's CDR3 is CASSFSPQADNSPLHF. The CDR3, as DNA: TGTGCCAGCAGCTTCTCCCCTCAGGCAGATAATTCACCCCTCCACTTT.

The genes are TRBV10-3 and TRBJ1-1; 7 bases map to TRBD1. The germline gives CDR1 ENHRY, CDR2 SYGVKD. There are 14 residues in the CDR3. Trimming took 9 bases from V and 1 from J; bases not matched to a gene: 8. The CDR3 sequence is CAIWLGTANTEAFF. The CDR3 nucleotides read TGTGCCATTTGGCTCGGGACAGCGAACACTGAAGCTTTCTTT.

The chain couples TRBV18 to TRBJ2-3, with D perhaps matching TRBD1 (6 bases). Germline CDR1 and CDR2: KGHSH and LQKENI. This CDR3 comprises 14 residues. The V end lost 5 bases, the J end lost 1 base, and 10 bases lay between the germline ends. The DNA of the CDR3 is TGTGCCAGCTCAACCAAGGGGGGCACAGATACGCAGTATTTT. This gives the protein CASSTKGGTDTQYF.

This chain connects TRBV6-5 to TRBJ1-6, with TRBD1 identical over 7 bases. From germline, CDR1 is MNHEY and CDR2 SVGAGI. The CDR3 runs to 15 residues. The trim removed 5 bases at V and 6 bases at J, leaving 7 bases unmatched. CDR3 amino acids: CASSSRRDSNSPLHF. The CDR3 DNA follows: TGTGCCAGCAGTAGCCGACGGGACAGTAATTCACCCCTCCACTTT.

CDR3 sequence reads: CASSPGTASGNTIYF. As DNA, the CDR3 is TGTGCCAGCAGCCCCGGGACAGCCAGTGGAAACACCATATATTTT. The genes are TRBV5-4 and TRBJ1-3; 7 bases align to TRBD1. From germline, CDR1 is SGHNT and CDR2 YYREEE (reference sequence). V shed 4 bases and J 3 bases; nucleotides not matched to a gene: 7. The CDR3 runs to 15 residues. Drawing the rest from reference TRBV5-4 and TRBJ1-3, the complete variable domain is ETGVTQSPTHLIKTRGQQVTLRCSSQSGHNTVSWYQQALGQGPQFIFQYYREEENGRGNFPPRFSGLQFPNYSSELNVNALELDDSALYLCASSPGTASGNTIYFGEGSWLTVV.

This clone was counted a few times. The chain employs TRBV5-1 and TRBJ2-3, with TRBD1 matching 8 bases. Germline CDR1 and CDR2: SGHRS and YFSETQ. J lost 3 bases, V lost 4 bases, and 13 bases had no gene match. The CDR3 is 17 amino acids. The CDR3 DNA reads TGCGCCAGCAGCACCCCCAGGGGGCGCATTTTGACAGATACGCAGTATTTT. Residues: CASSTPRGRILTDTQYF.

The V and J genes are TRBV11-2 and TRBJ1-2, with unresolved D. CDR1 is SGHAT, CDR2 FQNNGV, per germline. The CDR3 consists of 13 residues. The germline V and J ends were trimmed by 2 bases and 8 bases, with 12 bases remaining between them. For the CDR3, the DNA is TGTGCCAGCAGCTTATCCAGAGACGGGGGCTACACCTTC. Amino acids: CASSLSRDGGYTF.

The chain links TRBV11-3 to TRBJ1-4; TRBD1 might be the D (5 bases). Trimming removed 5 bases at V and 5 bases at J, with 15 bases between. Per the germline V gene, CDR1 is SGHNT and CDR2 is YENEEA. The CDR3 runs to 15 residues. The CDR3 DNA reads as TGTGCCAGCAGCCCCATGTCGGGGGGAAATGAAAAACTGTTTTTT. Translating gives CASSPMSGGNEKLFF.

This clone has just one count. The genes are TRBV10-3 and TRBJ1-6; tentative D call: TRBD1 (5 bases). Germline CDR1 is ENHRY and CDR2 is SYGVKD. V was cut by 0 bases and J by 15 bases, with 27 bases left in between. CDR3 length: 18 amino acids. CDR3 amino acids: CAISESRGNFPSGGFLHF. The DNA for the CDR3 is TGTGCCATCAGTGAGTCAAGGGGCAACTTCCCCTCTGGTGGATTCCTCCACTTT.

The gene calls are TRBV2 and TRBJ1-5, with D tentatively TRBD1 (5 bases). This CDR3 comprises 14 residues. V was trimmed by 6 bases and J by 5 bases, leaving 14 bases between them. CDR1 is SNHLY, CDR2 FYNNEI, per germline. CDR3 residues: CASSATTEDQPQHF. The DNA for the CDR3 is TGTGCCAGCAGCGCTACGACAGAGGATCAGCCCCAGCATTTT. Looking up the rest from reference TRBV2 and TRBJ1-5 gives the full variable domain: EPEVTQTPSHQVTQMGQEVILRCVPISNHLYFYWYRQILGQKVEFLVSFYNNEISEKSEIFDDQFSVERPDGSNFTLKIRSTKLEDSAMYFCASSATTEDQPQHFGDGTRLSIL.

V usage is TRBV7-9 and J usage is TRBJ1-3, with D perhaps TRBD1 (6 bases). The CDR3 extends over 13 amino acids. The V and J ends lost 8 bases and 2 bases respectively, with 10 bases between them. Germline V gene lookup returns CDR1 SEHNR and CDR2 FQNEAQ (reference sequence). CDR3 residues: CASGRQAGNTIYF. Here the CDR3 DNA reads TGTGCCAGCGGAAGACAGGCTGGAAACACCATATATTTT.

This chain uses TRBV2 with TRBJ1-1; 7 bases are a match to TRBD1. The CDR3 totals 13 residues. With V trimmed by 11 bases and J by 0 bases, 6 bases remained unmatched. Germline assignment: CDR1 SNHLY and CDR2 FYNNEI. This CDR3 reads CAVRTGVNTEAFF. As DNA, the CDR3 is TGTGCCGTGAGGACAGGAGTGAACACTGAAGCTTTCTTT.

V and J are TRBV12-3 or TRBV12-4 and TRBJ2-5; D unresolved. The CDR3 length is 12 residues. Trimming cost V 2 bases and J 5 bases, with 6 bases left between them. CDR3 loop: CASSLLSETQYF. CDR3 sequence (DNA): TGTGCCAGCAGTTTACTATCGGAGACCCAGTACTTC.

The chain carries TRBV18 and TRBJ1-5, with D unresolved. Germline V gene data show CDR1 as KGHSH and CDR2 as LQKENI. V was pared by 6 bases and J by 6 bases, with 12 bases between. The CDR3 runs to 13 residues. The CDR3 here is CASSSGLGQPQHF. DNA for the CDR3: TGTGCCAGCTCCTCCGGACTAGGTCAGCCCCAGCATTTT.

This clone was recorded only once. The CDR3 coding sequence is TGTGCCAGCAGTATCGGACTGATGAACACTGAAGCTTTCTTT. Translated, it gives CASSIGLMNTEAFF. The rearrangement joins TRBV6-5 to TRBJ1-1; D is unresolved. The V end lost 5 bases, the J end lost 0 bases, and 10 bases lay between the germline ends. The CDR3 runs to 14 residues. Germline loops: CDR1 MNHEY, CDR2 SVGAGI.